The 6 T cell receptor beta chains in this list originate from one sample, sequenced in a study of OX40 agonist ivuxolimab in advanced cancers. Repertoires were generated with immunoSEQ multiplex PCR, while TCRdb's copy carries only in-frame clones and drops some. Of tens of thousands of clones listed, about four fifths are singletons. The sample was CD4+ or CD8+ T cells sorted from blood, taken in a trial of the OX40 agonist ivuxolimab. The receptors come from an adult with an advanced solid tumor such as melanoma, head and neck, liver or kidney cancer.

This chain connects TRBV5-8 to TRBJ2-3; 8 nucleotides line up with TRBD2. CDR1 is SGHTS, CDR2 YDEGEE, per germline. The CDR3 runs to 15 residues. V trimming: 4 bases; J trimming: 0 bases; junction bases outside the gene matches: 4. The CDR3, as DNA: TGTGCCAGCAGCACGGGACTAGTTAGCACAGATACGCAGTATTTT. The encoded protein is CASSTGLVSTDTQYF.

CDR3 residues: CASSRSGGWVTDTQYF. The DNA for the CDR3 is TGCGCCAGCAGCCGAAGCGGGGGTTGGGTCACAGATACGCAGTATTTT. The chain links TRBV5-1 to TRBJ2-3; TRBD2 agrees at 8 bases. Trimming took 4 bases from V and 2 from J; bases not matched to a gene: 9. The CDR3 covers 16 residues. Germline-derived CDR1 and CDR2 are SGHRS and YFSETQ.

The genes are TRBV18 and TRBJ2-1; weak D call: TRBD1 (6 bases). Trimming shortened V by 5 bases and J by 0 bases, and 11 bases separated the two germline ends. Germline CDR1 KGHSH, CDR2 LQKENI. The CDR3 is 15 amino acids. CDR3 loop: CASSTGTFSYNEQFF. The CDR3 DNA is TGTGCCAGCTCAACCGGGACATTCTCCTACAATGAGCAGTTCTTC.

The rearrangement joins TRBV7-3 to TRBJ1-1, with 9 bases aligning to TRBD1. The ends lost 4 bases at V and 5 bases at J; junction bases unmatched: 5. Germline CDR1 and CDR2: SGHTA and FQGTGA. The CDR3 extends over 14 amino acids. CDR3 bases: TGTGCCAGCAGCTCACAGGGGGCAGGTACTGAAGCTTTCTTT. It is translated as CASSSQGAGTEAFF. Supplemented by reference TRBV7-3 and TRBJ1-1, the full variable domain reads GAGVSQTPSNKVTEKGKYVELRCDPISGHTALYWYRQSLGQGPEFLIYFQGTGAADDSGLPNDRFFAVRPEGSVSTLKIQRTERGDSAVYLCASSSQGAGTEAFFGQGTRLTVV.

Here the CDR3 DNA reads TGTGCCAGTAGTATCGGGACTAACAATGAGCAGTTCTTC. Residues: CASSIGTNNEQFF. This rearrangement joins TRBV19 to TRBJ2-1; 7 bases are a match to TRBD2. The CDR3 length is 13 residues. Looked up from germline, CDR1 is LNHDA and CDR2 is SQIVND (reference sequence). The trim removed 3 bases at V and 5 bases at J, leaving 1 base unmatched.

This chain links TRBV2 with TRBJ1-2; 10 bases map to TRBD1. Germline V gene sequence: CDR1 SNHLY, CDR2 FYNNEI. This CDR3 region has 14 residues. Trimming at V came to 2 bases and at J to 8 bases, leaving 5 bases not matched to a gene. DNA of the CDR3: TGTGCCAGCAGTGAAACTAGGGACAGGGGCGGCTACACCTTC. This encodes CASSETRDRGGYTF.